The present T cell receptor (beta chain) was sequenced within a study of shared clonotypes between healthy human individuals. Findings and caveats of the study: Represented genetic and exposure-history diversity was restricted by having few donors. With several donors compared, around 5% of naive CD4 clonotypes were shared.

Data came from immunoSEQ multiplex PCR; TCRdb stores just in-frame clones and leaves some out. The sample records about 2.3 million clones, under 95% being singletons. Of note for this clone: What it binds is unknown. This same CDR3 is encoded by further DNA sequences in the sample.

Sequenced: naive CD4+ T cells from PBMCs. Subset of the sample: CD45RA+ positively selected. The TCR sequence derives from a man younger than 30 in good health. Some clones in this sample may be carry-over from other donors' samples.

CDR3 sequence (DNA): TGTGCCAGCAGTCCCTACACAGATACGCAGTATTTT. Translation: CASSPYTDTQYF. The chain carries TRBV28 and TRBJ2-3; no firm D call. The length of the CDR3 is 12 residues. The V gene's germline CDR1 is MDHEN and CDR2 SYDVKM. Trimming pared 5 bases from V and 2 bases from J, leaving 5 bases between.